A selection of T cell receptor beta chains follows, all from one sample in a study of blood T cells in healthy people across ages. Using its own MiXCR run on the 5' RACE reads, TCRdb lists one record per CDR3 protein. Among some 780,000 distinct CDR3 sequences listed, about 61% were seen once. Sequencing input: blood. The receptors were gathered from a man aged 35 to 55 in good health. Each CDR3 is given with its conserved first and last residue. The order of the fields is V gene, J gene, D gene, clone size, CDR3 protein, CDR3 DNA. D genes are given only for firm matches. The size entry is marked missing in some rows and otherwise reads once, few, many or a size class.

TRBV19	TRBJ2-5	NA	NA	CASSIRTTVQETQYF	TGTGCCAGTAGTATAAGGACAACCGTCCAAGAGACCCAGTACTTC
TRBV28	TRBJ1-5	NA	NA	CASSFGGTTGKPQHF	TGTGCCAGCAGTTTTGGGGGGACAACGGGCAAGCCCCAGCATTTT
TRBV5-1	TRBJ2-1	TRBD1	few	CASSAGTGSYNEQFF	TGCGCCAGCAGCGCCGGGACAGGATCCTACAATGAGCAGTTCTTC
TRBV5-5	TRBJ2-7	TRBD2	few	CASSASGTNEQYF	TGTGCCAGCAGCGCTAGCGGGACAAACGAGCAGTACTTC
TRBV11-1	TRBJ2-5	NA	NA	CASTRTSGEETQYF	TGTGCCAGCACTAGAACTTCAGGGGAAGAGACCCAGTACTTC
TRBV5-1	TRBJ1-2	NA	NA	CASSQVSFDYGYTF	TGCGCCAGCAGCCAAGTTTCTTTCGACTATGGCTACACCTTC
TRBV6-4	TRBJ2-3	TRBD2	few	CASSDGRDSDTQYF	TGTGCCAGCAGTGACGGGAGGGATTCTGATACGCAGTATTTT
TRBV5-1	TRBJ1-2	NA	NA	CASSPASGGDGYTF	TGCGCCAGCAGTCCCGCCTCCGGGGGGGATGGCTACACCTTC
TRBV5-1	TRBJ2-1	NA	NA	CASSYQHEQFF	TGCGCCAGCAGCTACCAACATGAGCAGTTCTTC
TRBV3-1	TRBJ2-3	TRBD2	NA	CASSLGLAGTRSTDTQYF	TGTGCCAGCAGCCTTGGACTAGCGGGGACCCGTAGCACAGATACGCAGTATTTT
TRBV4-2	TRBJ1-2	NA	few	CASRPTTELNYGYTF	TGTGCCAGCAGGCCCACCACAGAGCTTAACTATGGCTACACCTTC
TRBV28	TRBJ1-4	NA	NA	CASSLPSNEKLFF	TGTGCCAGCAGTTTACCCTCTAATGAAAAACTGTTTTTT
TRBV12-3/TRBV12-4	TRBJ2-7	NA	NA	CASSPYRTVPSYEQYF	TGTGCCAGCAGCCCCTACCGGACAGTCCCCTCCTACGAGCAGTACTTC
TRBV14	TRBJ2-7	NA	few	CASSQANFRTEYSYEQYF	TGTGCCAGCAGCCAAGCGAACTTTCGGACAGAGTATTCCTACGAGCAGTACTTC
TRBV2	TRBJ2-7	NA	few	CASRVSSYEQYF	TGTGCCAGCAGGGTTAGCTCCTACGAGCAGTACTTC
TRBV5-1	TRBJ2-5	NA	NA	CASSFGDQETQYF	TGCGCCAGCAGCTTTGGAGATCAAGAGACCCAGTACTTC
TRBV7-2	TRBJ2-3	TRBD2	once	CARGSGGGSVDTQYF	TGTGCCAGAGGGTCTGGCGGGGGTTCGGTAGATACGCAGTATTTT
TRBV4-3	TRBJ2-7	NA	NA	CASSQMGGLDEQYF	TGCGCCAGCAGCCAAATGGGGGGGCTTGACGAGCAGTACTTC
TRBV20-1	TRBJ2-3	NA	NA	CSASQTWVTDTQYF	TGCAGTGCTAGCCAAACTTGGGTCACAGATACGCAGTATTTT
TRBV5-6	TRBJ2-7	NA	NA	CASSFTGDEQYF	TGTGCCAGCAGCTTCACGGGGGACGAGCAGTACTTC
TRBV6-6	TRBJ1-2	NA	NA	CASRDPYGYTF	TGTGCCAGCAGGGACCCATATGGCTACACCTTC
TRBV29-1	TRBJ1-2	NA	few	CSVQAMGNYGYTF	TGCAGCGTACAAGCGATGGGGAACTATGGCTACACCTTC
TRBV3-1	TRBJ1-5	NA	NA	CASSQGGPNQPQHF	TGTGCCAGCAGCCAAGGGGGACCCAATCAGCCCCAGCATTTT
TRBV7-9	TRBJ2-7	NA	NA	CASTRSGTHKEQYF	TGTGCCAGCACCCGATCCGGGACTCACAAGGAGCAGTACTTC
TRBV6-2/TRBV6-3	TRBJ2-7	NA	NA	CASSLPAQGSPYEQYF	TGTGCCAGCAGCTTACCCGCCCAGGGCTCCCCCTACGAGCAGTACTTC
TRBV6-1	TRBJ2-3	TRBD2	NA	CASSAAGGSFGTDTQYF	TGTGCCAGCAGCGCGGCGGGCGGGAGCTTTGGTACAGATACGCAGTATTTT
TRBV19	TRBJ2-1	TRBD1	NA	CASSTSLGQGEPGEQFF	TGTGCCAGTAGTACCTCTCTTGGACAGGGAGAACCGGGTGAGCAGTTCTTC
TRBV12-3/TRBV12-4	TRBJ2-7	TRBD1	NA	CASSLNSVGRGREQYF	TGTGCCAGCAGTTTGAACTCCGTGGGCAGGGGGAGAGAGCAGTACTTC
TRBV6-2/TRBV6-3	TRBJ2-1	NA	NA	CASTRAAAGYNEQFF	TGTGCCAGCACCAGGGCCGCGGCTGGATACAATGAGCAGTTCTTC
TRBV29-1	TRBJ2-3	TRBD1	few	CSVDSGTEITDTQYF	TGCAGCGTTGACAGTGGGACAGAGATCACAGATACGCAGTATTTT
TRBV24-1	TRBJ2-5	TRBD1	many	CATSDRTGKETQYF	TGTGCCACCAGTGACCGGACAGGGAAAGAGACCCAGTACTTC
TRBV27	TRBJ2-7	NA	NA	CASYGGGYEQYF	TGTGCCAGCTACGGCGGAGGCTACGAGCAGTACTTC
TRBV5-1	TRBJ1-1	NA	NA	CASSLDSPMNTEAFF	TGCGCCAGCAGCTTGGATAGCCCGATGAACACTGAAGCTTTCTTT
TRBV7-3	TRBJ2-6	TRBD2	few	CASSVMRTSGTSGANVLTF	TGTGCCAGCAGCGTGATGAGGACTAGCGGAACCTCTGGGGCCAACGTCCTGACTTTC
TRBV20-1	TRBJ1-5	NA	NA	CSAFSSSEVSNQPQHF	TGCAGTGCTTTTTCAAGCAGTGAAGTCAGCAATCAGCCCCAGCATTTT
TRBV28	TRBJ2-1	TRBD2	few	CASRKPIAGGEQFF	TGTGCCAGCAGAAAACCAATAGCGGGAGGGGAGCAGTTCTTC
TRBV24-1	TRBJ1-2	NA	NA	CAASDSGYGYTF	TGTGCCGCCAGTGATTCAGGTTATGGCTACACCTTC
TRBV19	TRBJ1-6	TRBD1	NA	CASSGTGVSPLHF	TGTGCCAGTTCCGGGACAGGGGTTTCACCCCTCCACTTT
TRBV12-3/TRBV12-4	TRBJ1-1	NA	NA	CASSFGTSQGEAFF	TGTGCCAGCAGTTTCGGGACAAGTCAGGGTGAAGCTTTCTTT
TRBV27	TRBJ2-2	NA	NA	CASSLIGFGGELFF	TGTGCCAGCAGTTTAATTGGTTTTGGCGGGGAGCTGTTTTTT
TRBV5-6	TRBJ1-4	NA	NA	CASSLDPFGTEKLFF	TGTGCCAGCAGCTTGGACCCTTTCGGTACGGAAAAACTGTTTTTT
TRBV15	TRBJ2-1	NA	NA	CATSRDPDLGSYEQFF	TGTGCCACCAGCAGAGATCCAGACCTTGGCAGCTACGAGCAGTTCTTC
TRBV15	TRBJ2-6	NA	NA	CATSRDPVSSGANVLTF	TGTGCCACCAGCAGAGATCCAGTTTCCTCTGGGGCCAACGTCCTGACTTTC
TRBV12-3/TRBV12-4	TRBJ1-2	NA	once	CASSLGFFYGYTF	TGTGCCAGCAGTTTGGGATTTTTCTATGGCTACACCTTC
TRBV5-1	TRBJ2-5	NA	NA	CASSLQWTSQEETQYF	TGCGCCAGCAGCTTGCAATGGACGAGCCAGGAAGAGACCCAGTACTTC
TRBV9	TRBJ1-2	NA	NA	CASSRADSGGGYTF	TGTGCCAGCAGCAGGGCAGACTCCGGGGGAGGCTACACCTTC
TRBV20-1	TRBJ2-3	NA	NA	CSARTTWADTQYF	TGCAGTGCTAGAACGACTTGGGCAGATACGCAGTATTTT